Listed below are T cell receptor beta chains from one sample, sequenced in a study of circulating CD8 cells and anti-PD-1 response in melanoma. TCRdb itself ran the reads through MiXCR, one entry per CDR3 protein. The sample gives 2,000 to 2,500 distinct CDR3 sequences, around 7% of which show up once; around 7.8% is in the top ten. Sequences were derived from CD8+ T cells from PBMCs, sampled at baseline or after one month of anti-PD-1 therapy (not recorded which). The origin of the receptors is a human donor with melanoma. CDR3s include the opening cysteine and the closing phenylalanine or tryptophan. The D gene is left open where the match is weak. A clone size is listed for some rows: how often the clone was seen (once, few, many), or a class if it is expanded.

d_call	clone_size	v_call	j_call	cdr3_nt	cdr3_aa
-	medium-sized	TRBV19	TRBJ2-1	TGTGCCAGTAGTACCACCGGTACAGTTATTTACAATGAGCAGTTCTTC	CASSTTGTVIYNEQFF
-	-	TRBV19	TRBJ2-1	TGTGCCAGTAGTATTAAACAGAACAATGAGCAGTTCTTC	CASSIKQNNEQFF
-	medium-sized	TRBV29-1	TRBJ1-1	TGCAGCGTTGGAGGGTCTGGGACTGAAGCTTTCTTT	CSVGGSGTEAFF
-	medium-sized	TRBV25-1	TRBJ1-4	TGTGCCAGCAGTGATGATGGCGCAACTAATGAAAAACTGTTTTTT	CASSDDGATNEKLFF
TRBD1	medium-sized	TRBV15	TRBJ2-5	TGTGCCACCAGCACAGGACAGGGAGAAGAGACCCAGTACTTC	CATSTGQGEETQYF
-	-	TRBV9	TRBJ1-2	TGTGCCAGCAGGGCGCAGGGCTATGGCTACACCTTC	CASRAQGYGYTF
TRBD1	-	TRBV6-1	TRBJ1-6	TGTGCCAGCAGACCCCGGGACAGGGTGAATTCACCCCTCCACTTT	CASRPRDRVNSPLHF
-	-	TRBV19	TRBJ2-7	TGTGCCAGTAGTTATGAGATTAGCTCCTACGAGCAGTACTTC	CASSYEISSYEQYF
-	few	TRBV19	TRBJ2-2	TGTGCCAGTAGTATCGGCCAGAACACCGGGGAGCTGTTTTTT	CASSIGQNTGELFF
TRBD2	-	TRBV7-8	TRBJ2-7	TGTACCAGCACCCCAAGCGGGGGGGCCTACTACGGGCAGTACTTC	CTSTPSGGAYYGQYF
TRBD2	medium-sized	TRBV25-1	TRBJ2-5	TGTGCCAGCAGTGGCACTAGCGGGGTAGAGACCCAGTACTTC	CASSGTSGVETQYF
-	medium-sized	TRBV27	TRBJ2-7	TGTGCCAGCAGTTGGGCGGCGGCCTACGAGCAGTACTTC	CASSWAAAYEQYF
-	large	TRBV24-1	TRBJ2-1	TGTGCCACCGGGGCCCGGGGTGAGCAGTTCTTC	CATGARGEQFF
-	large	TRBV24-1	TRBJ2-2	TGTGCCACCAGCTATAACACCGGGGAGCTGTTTTTT	CATSYNTGELFF
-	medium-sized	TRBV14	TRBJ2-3	TGTGCCAGCAGCCAAGGGCAGTTAACAGATACGCAGTATTTT	CASSQGQLTDTQYF
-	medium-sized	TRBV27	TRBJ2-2	TGTGCCAGCAGGGACGGACAGAACACCGGGGAGCTGTTTTTT	CASRDGQNTGELFF
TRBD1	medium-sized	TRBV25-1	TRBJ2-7	TGTGCCAGCAGTACAGGGGCCTACGAGCAGTACTTC	CASSTGAYEQYF
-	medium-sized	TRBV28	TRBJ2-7	TGTGCCACTCTAGGATCCTACGAGCAGTACTTC	CATLGSYEQYF
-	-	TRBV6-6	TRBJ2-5	TGTGCCAGCAGTTACTCGGTCGGGGCCCAGTACTTC	CASSYSVGAQYF
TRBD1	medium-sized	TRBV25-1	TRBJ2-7	TGTGCCAGCAGTGAAGAAACAGGGGAAGGAATTTACGAGCAGTACTTC	CASSEETGEGIYEQYF
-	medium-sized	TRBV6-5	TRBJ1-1	TGTGCCAGCAGTTACTCACGGGGAACTGAAGCTTTCTTT	CASSYSRGTEAFF
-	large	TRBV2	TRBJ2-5	TGTGCCAGCATAGGGCAGGGCCTATCCCGTGGCCAGTACTTC	CASIGQGLSRGQYF